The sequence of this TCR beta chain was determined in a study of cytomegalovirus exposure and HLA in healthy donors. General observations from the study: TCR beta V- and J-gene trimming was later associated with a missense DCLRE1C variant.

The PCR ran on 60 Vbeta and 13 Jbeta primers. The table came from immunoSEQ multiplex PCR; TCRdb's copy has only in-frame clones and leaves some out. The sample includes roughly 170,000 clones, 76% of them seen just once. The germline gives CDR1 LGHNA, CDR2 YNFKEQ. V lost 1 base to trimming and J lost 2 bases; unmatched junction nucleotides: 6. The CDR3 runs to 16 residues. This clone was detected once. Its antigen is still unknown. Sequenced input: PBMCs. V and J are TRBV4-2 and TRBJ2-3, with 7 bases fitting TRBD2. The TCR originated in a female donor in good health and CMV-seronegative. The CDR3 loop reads CASSQVARGSTDTQYF. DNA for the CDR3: TGTGCCAGCAGCCAAGTTGCGCGGGGGTCCACAGATACGCAGTATTTT.